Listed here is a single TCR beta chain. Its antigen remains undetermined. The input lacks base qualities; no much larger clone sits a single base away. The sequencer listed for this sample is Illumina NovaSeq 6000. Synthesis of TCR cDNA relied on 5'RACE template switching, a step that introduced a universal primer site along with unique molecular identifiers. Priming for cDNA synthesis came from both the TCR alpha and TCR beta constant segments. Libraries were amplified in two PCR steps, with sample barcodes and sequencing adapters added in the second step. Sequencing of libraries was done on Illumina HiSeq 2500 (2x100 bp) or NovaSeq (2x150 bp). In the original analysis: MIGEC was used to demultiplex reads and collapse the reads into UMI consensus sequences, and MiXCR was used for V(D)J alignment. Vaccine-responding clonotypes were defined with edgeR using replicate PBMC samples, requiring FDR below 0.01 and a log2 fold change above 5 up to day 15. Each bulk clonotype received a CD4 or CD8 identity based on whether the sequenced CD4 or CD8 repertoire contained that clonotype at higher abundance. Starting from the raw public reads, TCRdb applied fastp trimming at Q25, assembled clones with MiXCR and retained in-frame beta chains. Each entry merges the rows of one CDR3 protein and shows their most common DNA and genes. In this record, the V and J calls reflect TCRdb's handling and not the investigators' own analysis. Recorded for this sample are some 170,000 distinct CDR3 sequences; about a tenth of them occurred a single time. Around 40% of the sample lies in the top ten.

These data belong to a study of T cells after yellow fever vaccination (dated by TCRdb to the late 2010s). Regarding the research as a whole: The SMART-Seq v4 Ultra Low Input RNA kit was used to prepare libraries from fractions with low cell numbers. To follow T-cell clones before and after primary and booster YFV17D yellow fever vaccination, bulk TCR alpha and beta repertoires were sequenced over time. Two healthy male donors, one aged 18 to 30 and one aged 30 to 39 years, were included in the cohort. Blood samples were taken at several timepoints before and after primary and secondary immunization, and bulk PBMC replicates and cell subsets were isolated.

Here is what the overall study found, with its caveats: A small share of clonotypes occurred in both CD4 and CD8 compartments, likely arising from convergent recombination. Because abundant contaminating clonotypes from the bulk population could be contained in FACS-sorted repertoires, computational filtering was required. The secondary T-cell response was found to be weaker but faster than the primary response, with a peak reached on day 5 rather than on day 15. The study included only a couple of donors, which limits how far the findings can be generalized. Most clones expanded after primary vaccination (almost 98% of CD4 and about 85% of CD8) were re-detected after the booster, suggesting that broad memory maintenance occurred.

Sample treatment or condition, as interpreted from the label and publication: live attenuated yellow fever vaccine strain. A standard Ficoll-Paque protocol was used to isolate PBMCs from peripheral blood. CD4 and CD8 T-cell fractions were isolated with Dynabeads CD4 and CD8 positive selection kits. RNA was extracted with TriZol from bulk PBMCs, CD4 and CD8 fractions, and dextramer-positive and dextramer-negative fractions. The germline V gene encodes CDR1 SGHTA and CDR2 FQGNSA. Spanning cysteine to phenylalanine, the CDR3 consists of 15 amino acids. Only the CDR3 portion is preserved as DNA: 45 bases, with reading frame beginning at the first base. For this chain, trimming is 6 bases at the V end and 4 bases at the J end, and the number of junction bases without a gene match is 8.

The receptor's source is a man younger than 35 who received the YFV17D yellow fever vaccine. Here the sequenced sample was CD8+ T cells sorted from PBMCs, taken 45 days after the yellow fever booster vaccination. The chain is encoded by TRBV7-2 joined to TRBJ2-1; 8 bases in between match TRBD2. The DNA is TGTGCCAGCAGTCTTTACGGGGGGGAGTACAATGAGCAGTTCTTC. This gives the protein CASSLYGGEYNEQFF. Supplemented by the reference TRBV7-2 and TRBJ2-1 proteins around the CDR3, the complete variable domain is GAGVSQSPSNKVTEKGKDVELRCDPISGHTALYWYRQSLGQGLEFLIYFQGNSAPDKSGLPSDRFSAERTGGSVSTLTIQRTQQEDSAVYLCASSLYGGEYNEQFFGPGTRLTVL.